These T cell receptor beta chains were read from a single sample in a study of blood T cell repertoires in COVID-19. Sequencing used immunoSEQ multiplex PCR; TCRdb keeps in-frame clones, though not all of them. The table records about 210,000 clones, around 80% of them present only once. The sequencing input was peripheral blood. Receptors were obtained from a woman between 50 and 59 years old with acute or convalescent COVID-19. Each CDR3 is given with its conserved first and last residue. D genes are given only for firm matches. Clone sizes are given selectively: once, few, many, or a class where the clone is expanded.

>TRBV15|NA|NA|TRBJ1-1
TGTGCCACCAGCAGAGATAGGGGGAGTTACGGGTTGGACACTGAAGCTTTCTTT
CATSRDRGSYGLDTEAFF
>TRBV24-1|NA|TRBD1|TRBJ1-4
TGTGCCACCAGTGACCCGGGCCCAGGGGGCGATAATGAAAAACTGTTTTTT
CATSDPGPGGDNEKLFF
>TRBV10-3|NA|NA|TRBJ2-5
TGTGCCATCAGTGAGTCTAAGTCAGGGGTGTCGAGAGAGACCCAGTACTTC
CAISESKSGVSRETQYF
>TRBV5-6|NA|NA|TRBJ1-4
TGTGCCAGCAGCTTCGCCGGGACACCCGAGGGGGAAAAACTGTTTTTT
CASSFAGTPEGEKLFF
>TRBV6-2/TRBV6-3|NA|TRBD2|TRBJ2-5
TGTGCCAGCAGTAAGGGACTAGCGGGACAAGAGACCCAGTACTTC
CASSKGLAGQETQYF
>TRBV20-1|NA|NA|TRBJ1-5
TGCAGTGCTAGTGTAGGTAATGGAGTTCAGCCCCAGCATTTT
CSASVGNGVQPQHF
>TRBV5-1|NA|TRBD1|TRBJ2-3
TGCGCCAGCAGCCTCGGGACAGCGCTCGGGACGCAGTATTTT
CASSLGTALGTQYF
>TRBV7-8|NA|TRBD2|TRBJ2-1
TGTGCCAGCAGCTCCCAGATAGCGGGTGGAAGCTACAATGAGCAGTTCTTC
CASSSQIAGGSYNEQFF
>TRBV7-7|NA|TRBD2|TRBJ2-1
TGTGCTAGCAGCTTAGGGGCTAGCGGATCCTACAATGAGCAGTTCTTC
CASSLGASGSYNEQFF
>TRBV10-1|NA|TRBD2|TRBJ2-1
TGCGCCAGCGCCGATCCGGGACTAGCACCGCATGAGCAGTTCTTC
CASADPGLAPHEQFF
>TRBV10-1|NA|TRBD1|TRBJ2-3
TGCGCCAGCAGTGGATCCGGGACAGGGGGCACAGATACGCAGTATTTT
CASSGSGTGGTDTQYF
>TRBV27|NA|NA|TRBJ2-7
TGTGCCAGCAGTCCTACAGGGCGGTACGGCGAGCAGTACTTC
CASSPTGRYGEQYF
>TRBV28|NA|TRBD2|TRBJ2-6
TGTGCCAGCAGTGGGACAATCCTTAGCGGGACCGGGGCCAACGTCCTGACTTTC
CASSGTILSGTGANVLTF
>TRBV7-8|NA|NA|TRBJ2-3
TGTGCCAGCAGCTTAGAGTGGCGACTATTCACAGATACGCAGTATTTT
CASSLEWRLFTDTQYF
>TRBV28|NA|TRBD2|TRBJ2-7
TGTGCCAGCAGTCCGGGGGGACTAGCGGGAGAAGAGCAGTACTTC
CASSPGGLAGEEQYF
>TRBV5-1|NA|NA|TRBJ1-1
TGCGCCAGCACTGGGGAGGGGGGGACTGAAGCTTTCTTT
CASTGEGGTEAFF
>TRBV5-6|NA|TRBD1|TRBJ2-2
TGTGCCAGCAGCCGGGGACAGGGGGACACCGGGGAGCTGTTTTTT
CASSRGQGDTGELFF
>TRBV24-1|NA|NA|TRBJ1-3
TGTGCCACCAGTGCCCCACCGGAGGCAGCGGGAAACACCATATATTTT
CATSAPPEAAGNTIYF
>TRBV7-3|NA|NA|TRBJ2-3
TGTGCCAGCAGCGCTACAGGGTCAGATACGCAGTATTTT
CASSATGSDTQYF
>TRBV24-1|NA|NA|TRBJ2-1
TGTGCCACCAGTGATTTGGAGCGCAACTCCTACAATGAGCAGTTCTTC
CATSDLERNSYNEQFF
>TRBV28|NA|NA|TRBJ2-1
TGTGCCAGCAGAACTAGGGACTTACAACACAATGAGCAGTTCTTC
CASRTRDLQHNEQFF
>TRBV7-9|NA|TRBD2|TRBJ2-1
TGTGCCAGCAGCTCTCCGGGACTAGCGGGAGGGAGCTCCTACAATGAGCAGTTCTTC
CASSSPGLAGGSSYNEQFF
>TRBV5-5|NA|NA|TRBJ2-7
TGTGCCAGCAGCTCAGCACCTCGGCAGGGCTACGAGCAGTACTTC
CASSSAPRQGYEQYF
>TRBV6-5|once|NA|TRBJ2-3
TGTGCCAGCAGAGGGGTAGATACGCAGTATTTT
CASRGVDTQYF
>TRBV29-1|NA|TRBD2|TRBJ2-2
TGCAGCGTTGTCGGGAGGGACACCGGGGAGCTGTTTTTT
CSVVGRDTGELFF
>TRBV9|NA|NA|TRBJ1-4
TGTGCCAGCAGCGTGAGTGCAACTAATGAAAAACTGTTTTTT
CASSVSATNEKLFF
>TRBV2|once|TRBD2|TRBJ2-2
TGTGCCAGCCTGAGGGCTAGCGGGGCCACCGGGGAGCTGTTTTTT
CASLRASGATGELFF
>TRBV7-9|few|TRBD1|TRBJ2-7
TGTGCCAGCAGCCCACCCAGGGGGAGCTACGAGCAGTACTTC
CASSPPRGSYEQYF
>TRBV29-1|NA|NA|TRBJ2-1
TGCAGCGTTACCCTGACGGGGAAGTCCTACAATGAGCAGTTCTTC
CSVTLTGKSYNEQFF
>TRBV5-1|NA|NA|TRBJ2-7
TGCGCCAGCAGCTTGGGGAGCGGTGCCTACGAGCAGTACTTC
CASSLGSGAYEQYF
>TRBV14|NA|TRBD1|TRBJ1-2
TGTGCCAGCAGCCAAGAATCCGCAGGGGGCTACTATGGCTACACCTTC
CASSQESAGGYYGYTF
>TRBV28|NA|NA|TRBJ2-3
TGTGCCAGCAGCCCGGGTCTAGAGGATACGCAGTATTTT
CASSPGLEDTQYF
>TRBV28|NA|NA|TRBJ2-5
TGTGCCAGCAGACCGACAGTCGTTATGCATGTGGAGACCCAGTACTTC
CASRPTVVMHVETQYF
>TRBV6-5|few|TRBD1|TRBJ2-1
TGTGCCAGCAGTTATGGGCAGGGGGTCCACAATGAGCAGTTCTTC
CASSYGQGVHNEQFF
>TRBV5-1|NA|NA|TRBJ2-1
TGCGCCAGCACACTGGGGGGAATAGCCGACAATGAGCAGTTCTTC
CASTLGGIADNEQFF
>TRBV19|NA|NA|TRBJ2-3
TGTGCCAGCCAGGGGTCCTTCACAGATACGCAGTATTTT
CASQGSFTDTQYF
>TRBV28|NA|NA|TRBJ1-4
TGTGCCAGCAGTTTGGTGGGAGTCGGTGGTGAAAAACTGTTTTTT
CASSLVGVGGEKLFF
>TRBV24-1|few|NA|TRBJ2-2
TGTGCCACCAGTGATAACGCCTCGGGTGGCCGGGAGCTGTTTTTT
CATSDNASGGRELFF
>TRBV5-4|NA|TRBD1|TRBJ2-5
TGTGCCAGCAGCTTTAGGGACAGGGAAGAGACCCAGTACTTC
CASSFRDREETQYF
>TRBV27|NA|NA|TRBJ1-1
TGTGCCAGCAGTTGGGCAGACCAGAACACTGAAGCTTTCTTT
CASSWADQNTEAFF
>TRBV6-2/TRBV6-3|NA|NA|TRBJ1-5
TGTGCCAGCAGTTTCAGCCCAGGGGCGATGAATCAGCCCCAGCATTTT
CASSFSPGAMNQPQHF
>TRBV5-1|NA|NA|TRBJ1-4
TGCGCCAGCAGCCCCGGGGAGGGCTTGGGGGAAAAACTGTTTTTT
CASSPGEGLGEKLFF
>TRBV3-1/TRBV3-2|NA|TRBD2|TRBJ2-1
TGTGCCAGCAGCCAAGTTGGCGGGAGAGGCGGTTACAATGAGCAGTTCTTC
CASSQVGGRGGYNEQFF
>TRBV25-1|NA|NA|TRBJ1-1
TGTGCCAGCAGTAGAATTGCGGGGGGTGAAGCTTTCTTT
CASSRIAGGEAFF
>TRBV6-2/TRBV6-3|few|NA|TRBJ1-5
TGTGCCAGCAGCTCCCCCGGGGGGCAAGGCAATCAGCCCCAGCATTTT
CASSSPGGQGNQPQHF
>TRBV7-9|NA|TRBD1|TRBJ2-1
TGTGCCAGCAGGACGGGACAGGGGGCCTTGTCGAGTGAGCAGTTCTTC
CASRTGQGALSSEQFF
>TRBV4-2|NA|TRBD2|TRBJ2-1
TGTGCCAGCAGCCTTCGACTAGCCAATGAGCAGTTCTTC
CASSLRLANEQFF
>TRBV30|NA|TRBD1|TRBJ1-6
TGTGCCTGGAGCGGACAGGGGGATTCACCCCTCCACTTT
CAWSGQGDSPLHF
>TRBV7-3|NA|TRBD2|TRBJ2-1
TGTGCCAGCAGCTTGGGGTCTAGCGGCCTCTACAATGAGCAGTTCTTC
CASSLGSSGLYNEQFF
>TRBV7-2|NA|TRBD1|TRBJ2-7
TGTGCCAGCAGCTTAGGACAGGGGAACGAGCAGTACTTC
CASSLGQGNEQYF